Reported below is one T cell receptor beta chain. The source of the sample is a study of shared clonotypes between healthy human individuals. CDR3 length: 14 residues. Between the trimmed V and J ends, which lost 5 bases and 0 bases, there was a span of 8 bases. Germline V gene data show CDR1 as SGHTA and CDR2 as FQGTGA. The assay was immunoSEQ multiplex PCR, and TCRdb's table has in-frame clones only and misses some. The sample shows a few hundred thousand clones, 60% to 70% of them seen only once. This TCR was sampled from a man aged 25 to 40 in good health. The sequenced material came from memory CD4+ T cells sorted from blood. Subset here: CD45RA-negative fraction. V is TRBV7-3 and J is TRBJ2-1; D may be TRBD2 (5 bases). In nucleotides, the CDR3 is TGTGCCAGCAGCCAAGGGAGCTCCTACAATGAGCAGTTCTTC. It specifies CASSQGSSYNEQFF.